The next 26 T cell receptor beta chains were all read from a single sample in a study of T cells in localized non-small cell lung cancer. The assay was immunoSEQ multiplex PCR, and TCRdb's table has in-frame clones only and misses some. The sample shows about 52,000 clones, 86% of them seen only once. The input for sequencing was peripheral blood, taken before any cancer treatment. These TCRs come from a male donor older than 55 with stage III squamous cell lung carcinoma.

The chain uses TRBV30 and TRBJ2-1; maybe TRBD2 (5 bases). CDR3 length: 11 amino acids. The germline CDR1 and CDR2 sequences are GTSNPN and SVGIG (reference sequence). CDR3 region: CAGSSYNEQFF. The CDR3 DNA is TGTGCAGGGAGCTCCTACAATGAGCAGTTCTTC.

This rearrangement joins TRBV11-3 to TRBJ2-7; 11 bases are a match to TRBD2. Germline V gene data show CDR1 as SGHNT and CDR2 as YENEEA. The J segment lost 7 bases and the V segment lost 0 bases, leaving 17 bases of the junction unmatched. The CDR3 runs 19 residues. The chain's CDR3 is CASSLDIGLAGGWAGEQYF. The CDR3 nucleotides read TGTGCCAGCAGCTTAGATATAGGGCTAGCGGGAGGATGGGCGGGGGAGCAGTACTTC.

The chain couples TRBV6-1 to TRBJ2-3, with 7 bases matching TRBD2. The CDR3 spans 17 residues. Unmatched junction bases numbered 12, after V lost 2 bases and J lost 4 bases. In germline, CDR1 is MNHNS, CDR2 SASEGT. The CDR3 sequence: CASSETPGGSAADTQYF. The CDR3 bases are TGTGCCAGCAGTGAAACCCCTGGCGGGAGCGCGGCAGATACGCAGTATTTT.

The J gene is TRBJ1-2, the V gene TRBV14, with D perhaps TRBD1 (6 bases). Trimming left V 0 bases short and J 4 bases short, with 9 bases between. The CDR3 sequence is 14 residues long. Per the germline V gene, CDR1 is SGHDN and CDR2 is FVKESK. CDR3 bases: TGTGCCAGCAGCCAAGAGGTCAGGGGCTATGGCTACACCTTC. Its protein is CASSQEVRGYGYTF.

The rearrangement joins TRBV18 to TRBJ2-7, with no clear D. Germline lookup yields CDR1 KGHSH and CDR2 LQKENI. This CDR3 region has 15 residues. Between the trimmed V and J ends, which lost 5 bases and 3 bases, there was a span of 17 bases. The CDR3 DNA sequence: TGTGCCAGCTCATCCACCGCCCAGACTTTCTACGAGCAGTACTTC. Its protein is CASSSTAQTFYEQYF.

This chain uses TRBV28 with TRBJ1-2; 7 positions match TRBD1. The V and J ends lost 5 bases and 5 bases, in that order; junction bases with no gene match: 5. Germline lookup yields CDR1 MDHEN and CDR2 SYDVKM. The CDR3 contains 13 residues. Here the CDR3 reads CASSVTGEYGYTF. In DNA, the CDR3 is TGTGCCAGCAGTGTCACAGGGGAATATGGCTACACCTTC.

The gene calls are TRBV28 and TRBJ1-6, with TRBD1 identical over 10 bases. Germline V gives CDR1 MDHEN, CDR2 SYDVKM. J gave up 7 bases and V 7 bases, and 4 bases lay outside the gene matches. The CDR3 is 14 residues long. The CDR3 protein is CASTLGQGNSPLHF. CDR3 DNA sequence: TGTGCCAGCACCCTGGGACAGGGGAATTCACCCCTCCACTTT.

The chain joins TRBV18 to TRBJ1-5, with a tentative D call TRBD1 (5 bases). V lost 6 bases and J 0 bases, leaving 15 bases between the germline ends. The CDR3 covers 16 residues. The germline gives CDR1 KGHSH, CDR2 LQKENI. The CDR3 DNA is TGTGCCAGCTCCTGGGCTAACAGGAATAGCAATCAGCCCCAGCATTTT. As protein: CASSWANRNSNQPQHF.

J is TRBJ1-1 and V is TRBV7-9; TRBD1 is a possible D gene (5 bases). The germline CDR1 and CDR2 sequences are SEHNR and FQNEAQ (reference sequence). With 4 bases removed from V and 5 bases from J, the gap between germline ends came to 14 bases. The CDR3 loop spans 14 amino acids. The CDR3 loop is CASSSPGAGTEAFF. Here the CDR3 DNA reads TGTGCCAGCAGCTCGCCCGGGGCTGGTACTGAAGCTTTCTTT. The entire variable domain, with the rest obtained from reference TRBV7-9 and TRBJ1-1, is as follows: DTGVSQNPRHKITKRGQNVTFRCDPISEHNRLYWYRQTLGQGPEFLTYFQNEAQLEKSRLLSDRFSAERPKGSFSTLEIQRTEQGDSAMYLCASSSPGAGTEAFFGQGTRLTVV.

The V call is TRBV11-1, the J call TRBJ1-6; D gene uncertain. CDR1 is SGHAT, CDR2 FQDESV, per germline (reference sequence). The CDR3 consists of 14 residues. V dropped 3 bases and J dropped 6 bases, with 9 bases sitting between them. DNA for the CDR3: TGTGCCAGCAGCTTGAATTTAGTTAATTCACCCCTCCACTTT. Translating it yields CASSLNLVNSPLHF.

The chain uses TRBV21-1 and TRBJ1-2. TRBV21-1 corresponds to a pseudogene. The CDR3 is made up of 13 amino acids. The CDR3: CASSKVGEYGYTF. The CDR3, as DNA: TGTGCCAGCAGCAAAGTGGGGGAATATGGCTATACCTTC.

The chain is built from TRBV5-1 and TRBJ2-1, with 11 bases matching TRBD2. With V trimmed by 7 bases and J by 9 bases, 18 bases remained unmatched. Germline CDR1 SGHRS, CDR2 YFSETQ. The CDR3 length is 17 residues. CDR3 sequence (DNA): TGCGCCAGCCACAGAGCTACTAGCCTAGCGGGAGGACCTGAGCAGTTCTTC. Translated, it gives CASHRATSLAGGPEQFF. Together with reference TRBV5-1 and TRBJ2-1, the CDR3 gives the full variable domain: KAGVTQTPRYLIKTRGQQVTLSCSPISGHRSVSWYQQTPGQGLQFLFEYFSETQRNKGNFPGRFSGRQFSNSRSEMNVSTLELGDSALYLCASHRATSLAGGPEQFFGPGTRLTVL.

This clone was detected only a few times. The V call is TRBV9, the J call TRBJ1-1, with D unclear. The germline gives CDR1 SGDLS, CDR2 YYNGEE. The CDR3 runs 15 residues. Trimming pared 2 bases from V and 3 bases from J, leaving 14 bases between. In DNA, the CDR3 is TGTGCCAGCAGCGTCCTTGCGGGATCCGACACTGAAGCTTTCTTT. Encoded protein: CASSVLAGSDTEAFF. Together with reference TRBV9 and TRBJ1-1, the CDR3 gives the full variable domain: DSGVTQTPKHLITATGQRVTLRCSPRSGDLSVYWYQQSLDQGLQFLIQYYNGEERAKGNILERFSAQQFPDLHSELNLSSLELGDSALYFCASSVLAGSDTEAFFGQGTRLTVV.

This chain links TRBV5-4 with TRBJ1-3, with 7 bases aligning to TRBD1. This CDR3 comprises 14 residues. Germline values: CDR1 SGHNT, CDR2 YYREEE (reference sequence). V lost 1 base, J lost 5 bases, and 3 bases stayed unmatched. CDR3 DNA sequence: TGTGCCAGCAGCTTGAAGGGGGCCCGAAACACCATATATTTT. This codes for CASSLKGARNTIYF.

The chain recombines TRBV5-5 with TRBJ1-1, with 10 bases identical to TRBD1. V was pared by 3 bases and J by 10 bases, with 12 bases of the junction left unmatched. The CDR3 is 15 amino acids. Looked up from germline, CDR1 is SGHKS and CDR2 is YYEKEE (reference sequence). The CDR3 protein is CASSSPGTGAFGAFF. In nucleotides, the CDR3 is TGTGCCAGCAGCTCCCCCGGGACAGGGGCCTTCGGAGCTTTCTTT.

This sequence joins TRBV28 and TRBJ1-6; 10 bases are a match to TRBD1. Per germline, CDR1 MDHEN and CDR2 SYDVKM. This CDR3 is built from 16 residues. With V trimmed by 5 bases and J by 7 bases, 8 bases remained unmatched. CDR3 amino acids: CASSPRQGARNSPLHF. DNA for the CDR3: TGTGCCAGCAGTCCGCGACAGGGGGCTCGGAATTCACCCCTCCACTTT.

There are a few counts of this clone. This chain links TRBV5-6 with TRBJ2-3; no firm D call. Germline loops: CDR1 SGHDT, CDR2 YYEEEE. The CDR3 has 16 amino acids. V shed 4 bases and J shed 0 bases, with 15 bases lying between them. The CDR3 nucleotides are TGTGCCAGCAGCCCAAACCGTGGGTCTAGCACAGATACGCAGTATTTT. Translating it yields CASSPNRGSSTDTQYF. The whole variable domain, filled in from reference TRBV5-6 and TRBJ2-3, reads DAGVTQSPTHLIKTRGQQVTLRCSPKSGHDTVSWYQQALGQGPQFIFQYYEEEERQRGNFPDRFSGHQFPNYSSELNVNALLLGDSALYLCASSPNRGSSTDTQYFGPGTRLTVL.

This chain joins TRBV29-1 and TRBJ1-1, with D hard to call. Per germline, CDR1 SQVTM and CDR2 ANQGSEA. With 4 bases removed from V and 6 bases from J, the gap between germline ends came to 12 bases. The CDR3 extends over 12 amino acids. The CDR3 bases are TGCAGCGTTGTTTTTGAGGTTTCTGAAGCTTTCTTT. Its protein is CSVVFEVSEAFF.

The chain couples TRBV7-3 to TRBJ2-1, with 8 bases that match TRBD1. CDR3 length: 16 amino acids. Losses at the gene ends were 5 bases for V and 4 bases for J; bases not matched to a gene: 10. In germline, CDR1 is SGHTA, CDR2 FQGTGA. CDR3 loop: CASSRGGTGSYNEQFF. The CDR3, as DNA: TGTGCCAGCAGCCGCGGTGGGACAGGTTCTTACAATGAGCAGTTCTTC.

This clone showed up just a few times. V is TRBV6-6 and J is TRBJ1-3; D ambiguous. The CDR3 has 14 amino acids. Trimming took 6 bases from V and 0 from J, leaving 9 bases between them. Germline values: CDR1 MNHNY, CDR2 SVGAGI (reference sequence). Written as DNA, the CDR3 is TGTGCCAGCAGCTTAGGGATCTCTGGAAACACCATATATTTT. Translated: CASSLGISGNTIYF.

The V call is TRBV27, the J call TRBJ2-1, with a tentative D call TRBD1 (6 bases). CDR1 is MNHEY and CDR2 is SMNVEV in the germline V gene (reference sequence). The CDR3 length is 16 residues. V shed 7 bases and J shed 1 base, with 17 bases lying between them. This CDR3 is CASTPEGDGSYNEQFF. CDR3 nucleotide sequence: TGTGCCAGCACCCCAGAGGGGGACGGGTCCTACAATGAGCAGTTCTTC.

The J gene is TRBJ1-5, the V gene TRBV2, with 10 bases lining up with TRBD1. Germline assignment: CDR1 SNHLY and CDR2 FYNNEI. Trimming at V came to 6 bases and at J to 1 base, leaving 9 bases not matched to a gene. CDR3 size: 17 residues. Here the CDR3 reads CASRDKDRGKSNQPQHF. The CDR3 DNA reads TGTGCCAGCAGAGATAAGGACAGGGGGAAGAGCAATCAGCCCCAGCATTTT.

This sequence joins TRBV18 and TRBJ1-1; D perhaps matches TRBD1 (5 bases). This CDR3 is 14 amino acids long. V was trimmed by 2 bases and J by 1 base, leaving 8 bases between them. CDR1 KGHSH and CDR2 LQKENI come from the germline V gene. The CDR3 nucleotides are TGTGCCAGCTCACCAGTGACAGAGAACACTGAAGCTTTCTTT. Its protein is CASSPVTENTEAFF.

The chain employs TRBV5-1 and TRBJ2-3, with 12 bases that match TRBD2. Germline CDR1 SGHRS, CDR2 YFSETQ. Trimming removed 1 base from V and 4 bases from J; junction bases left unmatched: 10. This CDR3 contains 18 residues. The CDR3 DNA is TGCGCCAGCAGCTTGCTAGCGGGGGGGCTCTTCGTCGCAGATACGCAGTATTTT. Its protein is CASSLLAGGLFVADTQYF.

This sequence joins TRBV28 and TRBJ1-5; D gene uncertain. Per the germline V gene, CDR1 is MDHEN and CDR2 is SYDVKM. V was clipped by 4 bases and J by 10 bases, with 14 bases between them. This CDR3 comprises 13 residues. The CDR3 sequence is CASSSPPNGPQHF. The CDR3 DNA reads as TGTGCCAGCAGTTCCCCGCCTAATGGACCCCAGCATTTT.

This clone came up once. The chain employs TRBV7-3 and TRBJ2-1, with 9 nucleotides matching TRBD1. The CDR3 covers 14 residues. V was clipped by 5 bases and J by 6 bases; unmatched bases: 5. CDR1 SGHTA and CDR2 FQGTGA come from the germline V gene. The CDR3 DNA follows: TGTGCCAGCAGCATCGGGACAGGGCGCAATGAGCAGTTCTTC. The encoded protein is CASSIGTGRNEQFF.